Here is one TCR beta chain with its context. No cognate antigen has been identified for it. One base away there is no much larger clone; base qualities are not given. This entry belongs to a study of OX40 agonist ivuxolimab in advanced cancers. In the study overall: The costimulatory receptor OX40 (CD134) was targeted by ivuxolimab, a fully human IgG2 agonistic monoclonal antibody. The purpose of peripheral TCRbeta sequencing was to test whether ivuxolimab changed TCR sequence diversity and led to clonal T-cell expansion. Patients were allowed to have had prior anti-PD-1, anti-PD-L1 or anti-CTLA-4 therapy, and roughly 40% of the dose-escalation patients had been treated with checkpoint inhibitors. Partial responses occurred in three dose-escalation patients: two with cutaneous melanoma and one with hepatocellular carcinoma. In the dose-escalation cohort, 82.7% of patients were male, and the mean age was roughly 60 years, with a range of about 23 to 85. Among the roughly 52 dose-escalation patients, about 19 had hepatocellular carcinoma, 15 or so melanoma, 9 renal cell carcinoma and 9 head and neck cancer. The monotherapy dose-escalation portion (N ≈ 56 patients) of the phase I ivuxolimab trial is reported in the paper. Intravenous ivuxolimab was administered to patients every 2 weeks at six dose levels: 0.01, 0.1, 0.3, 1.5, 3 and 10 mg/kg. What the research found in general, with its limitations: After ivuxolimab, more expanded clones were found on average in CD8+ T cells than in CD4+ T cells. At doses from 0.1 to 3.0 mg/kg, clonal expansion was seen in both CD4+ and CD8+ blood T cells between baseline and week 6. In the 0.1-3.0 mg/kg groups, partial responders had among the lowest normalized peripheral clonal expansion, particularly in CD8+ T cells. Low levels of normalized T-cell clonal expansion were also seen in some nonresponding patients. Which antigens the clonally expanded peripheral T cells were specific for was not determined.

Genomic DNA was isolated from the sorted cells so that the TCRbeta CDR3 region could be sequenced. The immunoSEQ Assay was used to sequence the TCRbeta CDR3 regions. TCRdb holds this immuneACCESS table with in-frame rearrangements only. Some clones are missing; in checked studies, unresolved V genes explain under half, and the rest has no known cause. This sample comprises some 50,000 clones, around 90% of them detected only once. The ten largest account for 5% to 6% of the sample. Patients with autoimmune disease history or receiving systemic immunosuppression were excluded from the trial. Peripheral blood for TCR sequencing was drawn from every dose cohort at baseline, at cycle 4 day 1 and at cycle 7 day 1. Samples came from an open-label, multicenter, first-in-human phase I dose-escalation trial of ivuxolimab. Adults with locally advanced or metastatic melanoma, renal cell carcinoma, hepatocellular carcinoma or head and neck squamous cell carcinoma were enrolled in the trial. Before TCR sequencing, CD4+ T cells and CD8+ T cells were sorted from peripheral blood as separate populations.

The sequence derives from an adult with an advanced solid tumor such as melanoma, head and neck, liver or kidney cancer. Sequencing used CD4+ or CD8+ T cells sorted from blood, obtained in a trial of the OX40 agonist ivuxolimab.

The sequenced DNA: TGTGCCAGCAGCTTTCTGGGACAGGGGGCGGATGGGGCCAACGTCCTGACTTTC. Translated, this gives CASSFLGQGADGANVLTF. The chain is assembled from TRBV7-9 and TRBJ2-6, with 12 middle bases fitting TRBD1. From its cysteine to its phenylalanine, the CDR3 spans 18 amino acids. Only CDR3 DNA remains: 54 bases, in frame from the first base. Clipping removes 3 bases from V and 3 bases from J, with 6 as the unmatched junction base count. The germline V gene (reference sequence) yields SEHNR for CDR1 and FQNEAQ for CDR2.